This record covers a single T cell receptor (beta chain). Antigen: not known. TCRdb reprocessed the 5' RACE reads, keeping one entry per CDR3 protein, no DNA. Its table records some 460,000 distinct CDR3 sequences. These data are taken from a study of T cells expressing NK-cell markers. Notes on the study in general: The contribution of dominant NKG2C+ clonotypes to CD8+ T cells in five to seven donors was roughly 1.0-7.5%.

Material for sequencing was blood T cells: a sorted CD56 or NKG2C T cell subset, CD4+ or CD8+ T cells, or bulk PBMC T cells (not recorded which). This sequence originates from a woman aged 45-60 years in good health.

The CDR3 spells CASGTGITDTQYF. The chain employs TRBV6-1 and TRBJ2-3; absent DNA, TCRdb's TRBD1 call cannot be checked. Germline lookup yields CDR1 MNHNS and CDR2 SASEGT. The CDR3 extends over 13 amino acids.